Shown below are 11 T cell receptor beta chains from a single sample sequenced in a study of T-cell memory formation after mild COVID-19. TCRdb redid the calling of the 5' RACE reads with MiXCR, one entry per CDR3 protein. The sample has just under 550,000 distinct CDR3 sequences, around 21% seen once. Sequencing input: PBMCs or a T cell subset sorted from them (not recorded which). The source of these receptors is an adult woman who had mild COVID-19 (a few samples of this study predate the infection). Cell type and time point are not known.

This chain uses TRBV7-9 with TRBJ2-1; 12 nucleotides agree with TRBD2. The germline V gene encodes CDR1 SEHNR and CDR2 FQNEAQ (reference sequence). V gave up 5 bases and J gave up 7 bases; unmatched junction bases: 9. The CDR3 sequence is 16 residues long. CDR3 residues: CASSHSTSGGLNEQFF. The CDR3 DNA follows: TGTGCCAGCAGCCACTCGACTAGCGGGGGTCTAAATGAGCAGTTCTTC. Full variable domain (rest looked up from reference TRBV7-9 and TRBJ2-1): DTGVSQNPRHKITKRGQNVTFRCDPISEHNRLYWYRQTLGQGPEFLTYFQNEAQLEKSRLLSDRFSAERPKGSFSTLEIQRTEQGDSAMYLCASSHSTSGGLNEQFFGPGTRLTVL.

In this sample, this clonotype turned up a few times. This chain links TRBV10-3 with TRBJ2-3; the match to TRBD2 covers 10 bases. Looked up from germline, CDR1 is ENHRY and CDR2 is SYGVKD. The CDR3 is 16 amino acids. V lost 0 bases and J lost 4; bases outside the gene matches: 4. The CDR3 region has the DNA TGTGCCATCAGTGAGTCACTAGCGGGGTCCGCAGATACGCAGTATTTT. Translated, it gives CAISESLAGSADTQYF.

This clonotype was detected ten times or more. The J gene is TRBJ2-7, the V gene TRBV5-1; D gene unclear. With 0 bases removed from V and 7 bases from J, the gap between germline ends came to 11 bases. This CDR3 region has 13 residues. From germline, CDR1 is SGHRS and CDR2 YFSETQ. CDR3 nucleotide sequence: TGCGCCAGCAGCTTGGATGGCGGCAGGGAGCAGTACTTC. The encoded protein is CASSLDGGREQYF. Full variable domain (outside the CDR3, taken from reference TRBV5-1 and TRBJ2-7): KAGVTQTPRYLIKTRGQQVTLSCSPISGHRSVSWYQQTPGQGLQFLFEYFSETQRNKGNFPGRFSGRQFSNSRSEMNVSTLELGDSALYLCASSLDGGREQYFGPGTRLTVT.

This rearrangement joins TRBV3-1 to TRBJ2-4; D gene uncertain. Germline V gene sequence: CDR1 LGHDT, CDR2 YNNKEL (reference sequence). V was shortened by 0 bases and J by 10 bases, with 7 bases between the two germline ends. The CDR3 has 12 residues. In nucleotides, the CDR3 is TGTGCCAGCAGCCAAGAATGGAGAATTCAGTACTTC. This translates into CASSQEWRIQYF.

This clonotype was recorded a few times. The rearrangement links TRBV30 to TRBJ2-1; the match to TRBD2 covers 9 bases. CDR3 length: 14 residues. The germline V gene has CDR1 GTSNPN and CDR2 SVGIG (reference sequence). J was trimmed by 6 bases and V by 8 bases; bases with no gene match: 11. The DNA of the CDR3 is TGTGCCGCTAGGGGTCTAGCGGGGATCAATGAGCAGTTCTTC. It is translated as CAARGLAGINEQFF.

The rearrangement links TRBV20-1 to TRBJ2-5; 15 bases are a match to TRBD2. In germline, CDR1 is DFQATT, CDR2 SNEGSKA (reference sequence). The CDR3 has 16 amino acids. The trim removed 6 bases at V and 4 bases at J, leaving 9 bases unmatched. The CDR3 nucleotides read TGCAGTGCCCGAGGCGGGACTAGCGGGAGGAGAGAGACCCAGTACTTC. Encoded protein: CSARGGTSGRRETQYF.

The CDR3, as DNA: TGTGCCAGCAGCGTAGGTCCTCGGCGGGAGACTGCAGATACGCAGTATTTT. Translating it yields CASSVGPRRETADTQYF. This chain joins TRBV9 and TRBJ2-3; 7 nucleotides match TRBD2. V was pared by 0 bases and J by 4 bases, with 11 bases of the junction left unmatched. The CDR3 covers 17 residues. The germline V gene encodes CDR1 SGDLS and CDR2 YYNGEE. The complete variable domain, with remaining parts taken from reference TRBV9 and TRBJ2-3, reads DSGVTQTPKHLITATGQRVTLRCSPRSGDLSVYWYQQSLDQGLQFLIQYYNGEERAKGNILERFSAQQFPDLHSELNLSSLELGDSALYFCASSVGPRRETADTQYFGPGTRLTVL.

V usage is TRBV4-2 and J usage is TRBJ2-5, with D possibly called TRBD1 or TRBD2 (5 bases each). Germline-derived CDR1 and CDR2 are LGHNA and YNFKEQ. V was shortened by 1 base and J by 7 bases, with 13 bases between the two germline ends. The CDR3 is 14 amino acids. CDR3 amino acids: CASSQGGSQPTQYF. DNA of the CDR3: TGTGCCAGCAGCCAAGGGGGGAGTCAACCGACCCAGTACTTC.

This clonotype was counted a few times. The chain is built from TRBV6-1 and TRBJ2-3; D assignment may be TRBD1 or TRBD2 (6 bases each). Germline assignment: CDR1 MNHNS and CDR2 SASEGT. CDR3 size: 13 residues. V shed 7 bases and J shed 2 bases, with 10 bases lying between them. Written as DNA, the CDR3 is TGTGCCAGCATCCCGGGGGCCACAGATACGCAGTATTTT. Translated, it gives CASIPGATDTQYF.

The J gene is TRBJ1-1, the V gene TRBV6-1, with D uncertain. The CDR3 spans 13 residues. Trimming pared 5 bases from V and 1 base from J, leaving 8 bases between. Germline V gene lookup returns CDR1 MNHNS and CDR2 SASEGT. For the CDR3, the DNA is TGTGCCAGCAGTAATACGGGGAACACTGAAGCTTTCTTT. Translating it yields CASSNTGNTEAFF.

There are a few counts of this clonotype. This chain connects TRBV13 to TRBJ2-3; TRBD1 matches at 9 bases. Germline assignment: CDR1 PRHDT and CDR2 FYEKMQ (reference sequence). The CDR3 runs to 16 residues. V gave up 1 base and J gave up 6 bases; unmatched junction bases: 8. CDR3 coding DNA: TGTGCCAGCAGCTTAGTCGGGGGACAGGGACAGGATACGCAGTATTTT. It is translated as CASSLVGGQGQDTQYF.